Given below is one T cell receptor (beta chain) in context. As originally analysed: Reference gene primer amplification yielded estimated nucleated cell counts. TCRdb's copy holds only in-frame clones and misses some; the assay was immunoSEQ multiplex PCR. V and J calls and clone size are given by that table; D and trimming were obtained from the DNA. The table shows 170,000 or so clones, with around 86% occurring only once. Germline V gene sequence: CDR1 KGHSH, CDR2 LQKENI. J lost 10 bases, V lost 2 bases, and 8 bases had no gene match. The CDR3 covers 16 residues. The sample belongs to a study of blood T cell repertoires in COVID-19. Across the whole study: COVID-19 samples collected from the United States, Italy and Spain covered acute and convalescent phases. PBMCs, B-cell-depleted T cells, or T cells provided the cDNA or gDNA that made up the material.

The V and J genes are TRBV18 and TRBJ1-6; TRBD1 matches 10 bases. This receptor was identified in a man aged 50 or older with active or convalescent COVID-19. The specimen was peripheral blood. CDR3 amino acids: CASSPRDRGKGSPLHF. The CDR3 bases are TGTGCCAGCTCACCAAGGGACAGGGGCAAAGGGTCACCCCTCCACTTT.